The 9 T cell receptor beta chains in this list originate from one sample, sequenced in a study of regulatory T cells in long-lasting Graves disease. This sample's time point: newly diagnosed GD, antithyroid drugs for less than 3 months. PBMCs provided the RNA from which the TCR library was made. Library construction for TCR beta used iRepertoire HTBI primers and Arm-PCR of CDR3 regions. From the multiplex PCR reads, TCRdb called clonotypes with MiXCR, one entry per CDR3 protein. Among roughly 560,000 distinct CDR3 sequences listed, 12% were seen once. The data also belong to a second study, concerning T cells in Graves' hyperthyroidism and ophthalmopathy.

This sample comprised peripheral blood mononuclear cells (PBMCs), obtained at new diagnosis, from a patient treated with antithyroid drugs. These TCRs come from a woman in her twenties or thirties with Graves disease.

The chain uses TRBV7-2 and TRBJ2-7; perhaps TRBD1 as D (5 bases). The germline CDR1 and CDR2 sequences are SGHTA and FQGNSA. Trimming removed 5 bases at V and 0 bases at J, with 11 bases between. This CDR3 has 14 residues. The CDR3 region is CASSLQTDSYEQYF. CDR3 sequence (DNA): TGTGCCAGCAGCCTACAGACAGACTCCTACGAGCAGTACTTC.

The genes are TRBV30 and TRBJ2-1; D is possibly TRBD1 or TRBD2 (5 bases each). V lost 4 bases and J lost 7, with 17 bases in between. This CDR3 spans 14 amino acids. Germline-derived CDR1 and CDR2 are GTSNPN and SVGIG (reference sequence). In DNA, the CDR3 is TGTGCCTGGAACCGGGACGGCGAAGAGAATGAGCAGTTCTTC. It is translated as CAWNRDGEENEQFF.

In its sample, this clonotype was seen many times. The chain is built from TRBV12-3 or TRBV12-4 and TRBJ1-2; D gene ambiguous. This CDR3 region has 11 residues. V was cut by 7 bases and J by 5 bases, with 8 bases left in between. DNA of the CDR3: TGTGCCAGCATAATGCCGTATGGCTACACCTTC. It specifies CASIMPYGYTF.

This clonotype was seen many times. This chain links TRBV28 with TRBJ1-6; D gene uncertain. The CDR3 loop spans 13 amino acids. From germline, CDR1 is MDHEN and CDR2 SYDVKM. The germline V and J ends were trimmed by 6 bases and 7 bases, with 10 bases remaining between them. For the CDR3, the DNA is TGTGCCAGCAGCCCAGATACGAATTCACCCCTCCACTTT. Amino acid sequence: CASSPDTNSPLHF.

At least ten counts were recorded for this clonotype. This rearrangement joins TRBV7-3 to TRBJ2-3, with a possible D match to TRBD2 (5 bases). V was pared by 3 bases and J by 6 bases, with 7 bases between. CDR1 and CDR2 (germline): SGHTA, FQGTGA. The CDR3 contains 12 residues. The CDR3 nucleotides are TGTGCCAGCAGCTTCGGCGGGGATACGCAGTATTTT. Translation: CASSFGGDTQYF.

This clonotype was seen repeatedly, ten times or more. The gene calls are TRBV30 and TRBJ1-1, with D uncertain. This CDR3 is built from 16 residues. With 4 bases removed from V and 0 bases from J, the gap between germline ends came to 18 bases. The germline gives CDR1 GTSNPN, CDR2 SVGIG (reference sequence). CDR3 sequence: CAWKANDNSMNTEAFF. The CDR3, as DNA: TGTGCCTGGAAGGCGAATGACAATAGTATGAACACTGAAGCTTTCTTT.

At least ten counts were recorded for this clonotype. The chain combines TRBV12-3 or TRBV12-4 with TRBJ2-7; D might be TRBD1 or TRBD2, each matching 7 bases. V lost 5 bases and J lost 7, with 27 bases in between. This CDR3 has 17 amino acids. The CDR3 sequence: CASSAYQGVAGSGEQYF. The DNA for the CDR3 is TGTGCCAGCAGTGCCTATCAGGGGGTAGCGGGTTCGGGGGAGCAGTACTTC.

The chain combines TRBV10-2 with TRBJ2-7, with 7 nucleotides matching TRBD2. Germline assignment: CDR1 WSHSY and CDR2 SAAADI. With V trimmed by 8 bases and J by 2 bases, 15 bases remained unmatched. The CDR3 totals 16 residues. In DNA form, the CDR3 reads TGCGCCAGCTCCATGATGGGGGGAGGGGCTACCTACGAGCAGTACTTC. It encodes CASSMMGGGATYEQYF.

This chain joins TRBV7-9 and TRBJ1-2; D remains unclear. This CDR3 contains 15 residues. Germline CDR1 SEHNR, CDR2 FQNEAQ (reference sequence). V was cut by 5 bases and J by 0 bases, with 13 bases left in between. The CDR3 loop reads CASSVGDGSNYGYTF. CDR3 in DNA: TGTGCCAGCAGCGTTGGTGACGGATCTAACTATGGCTACACCTTC.